A single sample gave rise to the 14 T cell receptor beta chains below, sequenced in a study of blood T cell repertoires in COVID-19. TCRdb keeps only in-frame clones here, not all; method: immunoSEQ multiplex PCR. Of roughly 500,000 clones listed, 80% to 90% are singletons. What was sequenced was peripheral blood. The receptor source for this set is a human donor in a cohort sampled during active COVID-19.

The V gene is TRBV2, the J gene TRBJ2-7, with D possibly matching TRBD2 (5 bases). The CDR3 consists of 12 residues. CDR1 SNHLY and CDR2 FYNNEI come from the germline V gene. The ends were cut back, 5 bases at V and 4 bases at J, with 9 bases in the middle. The CDR3 DNA reads TGTGCCAGCAGTCTAGCCGGATACGAGCAGTACTTC. As protein: CASSLAGYEQYF.

V gene TRBV19 combines with J gene TRBJ1-4, with D maybe TRBD1 (5 bases). The CDR3 sequence is 16 residues long. V shed 3 bases and J shed 1 base, with 12 bases lying between them. The germline V gene has CDR1 LNHDA and CDR2 SQIVND (reference sequence). CDR3 DNA sequence: TGTGCCAGTAGTATTGGGACTCAGAGAACTAATGAAAAACTGTTTTTT. Protein product: CASSIGTQRTNEKLFF. Full variable domain (missing parts from reference TRBV19 and TRBJ1-4): DGGITQSPKYLFRKEGQNVTLSCEQNLNHDAMYWYRQDPGQGLRLIYYSQIVNDFQKGDIAEGYSVSREKKESFPLTVTSAQKNPTAFYLCASSIGTQRTNEKLFFGSGTQLSVL.

The gene calls are TRBV3-1 (or the pseudogene TRBV3-2) and TRBJ2-2; 8 bases agree with TRBD1. The CDR3 is 17 residues long. In germline, CDR1 is LGHDT, CDR2 YNNKEL (reference sequence). After removal of 0 bases from V and 5 bases from J, the junction contained 8 bases not matched to a gene. For the CDR3, the DNA is TGTGCCAGCAGCCAAGAAAGGCAGGGGGCGCTGACCGGGGAGCTGTTTTTT. This translates into CASSQERQGALTGELFF.

The chain combines TRBV6-2 or TRBV6-3 with TRBJ1-2, with a weak D call TRBD1 (6 bases). This CDR3 comprises 13 residues. The V end was cut by 6 bases, the J end by 2 bases, with 10 bases between. CDR1 and CDR2 from the germline V gene are MNHEY and SVGEGT. CDR3 protein: CASSRDRNYGYTF. The CDR3 DNA is TGTGCCAGCAGCCGCGACAGGAACTATGGCTACACCTTC.

As DNA, the CDR3 is TGTGCCAGCACCCCCGGGACAGGCCCGGAGGGCTACACCTTC. This sequence encodes CASTPGTGPEGYTF. This sequence joins TRBV7-9 and TRBJ1-2; 8 bases match TRBD1. There are 14 residues in the CDR3. Unmatched junction bases numbered 12, after V lost 7 bases and J lost 8 bases. Germline-derived CDR1 and CDR2 are SEHNR and FQNEAQ (reference sequence).

This chain joins TRBV7-3 and TRBJ2-6, with 7 bases matching TRBD1. V was clipped by 10 bases and J by 2 bases; unmatched bases: 2. The CDR3 spans 13 residues. Germline lookup yields CDR1 SGHTA and CDR2 FQGTGA. CDR3 nucleotide sequence: TGTGCCACCGGACAGGCTGGGGCCAACGTCCTGACTTTC. Translated, it gives CATGQAGANVLTF.

The rearrangement joins TRBV10-3 to TRBJ2-1, with TRBD1 matching 8 bases. The CDR3 runs 18 residues. V trimming: 2 bases; J trimming: 2 bases; junction bases outside the gene matches: 11. Germline V CDR1 and CDR2: ENHRY, SYGVKD. The CDR3 here is CAISEPTLQQGAYNEQFF. CDR3 nucleotides: TGTGCCATCAGTGAGCCCACTCTTCAACAGGGGGCCTACAATGAGCAGTTCTTC.

The chain is built from TRBV6-5 and TRBJ2-7; tentative D call: TRBD2 (5 bases). The CDR3 sequence is 13 residues long. V gave up 10 bases and J gave up 1 base, with 14 bases separating them. Per germline, CDR1 MNHEY and CDR2 SVGAGI. The CDR3 is CATAVGESYEQYF. The DNA of the CDR3 is TGTGCCACTGCTGTTGGGGAGTCCTACGAGCAGTACTTC.

As regards this clone: This same CDR3 is encoded by further DNA sequences in the sample. The chain is built from TRBV7-9 and TRBJ2-5; TRBD2 matches 7 bases. CDR1 and CDR2 (germline): SEHNR, FQNEAQ (reference sequence). The CDR3 loop spans 15 amino acids. V lost 1 base, J lost 2 bases, and 4 bases stayed unmatched. CDR3 sequence (DNA): TGTGCCAGCAGCTTAGGGCTAGCGGTTCAAGAGACCCAGTACTTC. Amino acids: CASSLGLAVQETQYF.

The chain joins TRBV5-1 to TRBJ1-2; 10 positions match TRBD1. This CDR3 is 17 amino acids long. V lost 0 bases, J lost 4 bases, and 9 bases stayed unmatched. Germline CDR1 and CDR2: SGHRS and YFSETQ. The CDR3 region is CASSLATGTGAFYGYTF. In nucleotides, the CDR3 is TGCGCCAGCAGCTTGGCTACCGGGACAGGGGCTTTCTATGGCTACACCTTC. Full variable domain (rest looked up from reference TRBV5-1 and TRBJ1-2): KAGVTQTPRYLIKTRGQQVTLSCSPISGHRSVSWYQQTPGQGLQFLFEYFSETQRNKGNFPGRFSGRQFSNSRSEMNVSTLELGDSALYLCASSLATGTGAFYGYTFGSGTRLTVV.

The gene calls are TRBV11-3 and TRBJ2-1; 12 positions match TRBD1. Trimming at V came to 1 base and at J to 10 bases, leaving 5 bases not matched to a gene. CDR1 and CDR2 from the germline V gene are SGHNT and YENEEA. The CDR3 sequence is 15 residues long. The CDR3 region has the DNA TGTGCCAGCAGCTTAGGGGACAGGGGGCAAGAGGAGCAGTTCTTC. Its protein product is CASSLGDRGQEEQFF.

The chain employs TRBV6-5 and TRBJ2-7; 10 positions match TRBD2. This CDR3 has 15 amino acids. The V gene's germline CDR1 is MNHEY and CDR2 SVGAGI. V gave up 5 bases and J gave up 0 bases; unmatched junction bases: 4. CDR3 protein: CASSTSGRGSYEQYF. In nucleotides, the CDR3 is TGTGCCAGCAGTACCAGCGGGAGGGGCTCCTACGAGCAGTACTTC.

The rearrangement joins TRBV7-2 to TRBJ2-1; 11 bases are shared with TRBD2. V lost 4 bases to trimming and J lost 6 bases; unmatched junction nucleotides: 5. The CDR3 sequence is 15 residues long. The germline gives CDR1 SGHTA, CDR2 FQGNSA. CDR3: CASSSRTSGFNEQFF. The CDR3 DNA sequence: TGTGCCAGCAGCTCACGGACTAGCGGGTTCAATGAGCAGTTCTTC.

This rearrangement joins TRBV28 to TRBJ2-2; a possible D gene is TRBD1 (5 bases). The CDR3 sequence is 18 residues long. V lost 7 bases, J lost 4 bases, and 25 bases lay in between. CDR1 and CDR2 from the germline V gene are MDHEN and SYDVKM. The CDR3 is CASTRRGTSRVLTGELFF. The CDR3 DNA is TGTGCCAGCACTCGAAGGGGCACGTCGCGTGTACTCACCGGGGAGCTGTTTTTT.